The rows below give T cell receptor beta chains drawn from one sample of a study of blood T cells in healthy people across ages. TCRdb recomputed calls from the 5' RACE reads with MiXCR, one row per CDR3 protein. The repertoire consists of about 1,000,000 distinct CDR3 sequences, with 45% occurring once and the leading ten covering about 19%. The material sequenced was blood. These receptors were taken from an older woman in good health. Both conserved end residues are part of each CDR3. A D gene is named only where the DNA matches it firmly. Some rows have no size entry. The others give once, few or many, or a class for an expanded clone.

j_call | v_call | clone_size | d_call | cdr3_nt | cdr3_aa
TRBJ2-7 | TRBV3-1 | - | TRBD2 | TGTGCCAGCAGTCATCACCCTACTAGCGGGAGTACCTACGAGCAGTACTTC | CASSHHPTSGSTYEQYF
TRBJ1-2 | TRBV6-5 | - | - | TGTGCCAGCAGTTACAGTCGGGCCATAACGTCCTATGGCTACACCTTC | CASSYSRAITSYGYTF
TRBJ2-3 | TRBV6-5 | - | - | TGTGCCAGCGGTTGGATAGATACGCAGTATTTT | CASGWIDTQYF
TRBJ1-2 | TRBV18 | - | TRBD1 | TGTGCCAGCTCACCACCTACCGGGACAGGTTACGGCTACACCTTC | CASSPPTGTGYGYTF
TRBJ2-1 | TRBV11-1 | many | - | TGTGCCAGCAGCTTGTCCCGGAATGAGCAGTTCTTC | CASSLSRNEQFF
TRBJ2-1 | TRBV20-1 | few | - | TGCAGTGCCAAGGTCGCCTACAATGAGCAGTTCTTC | CSAKVAYNEQFF
TRBJ2-5 | TRBV24-1 | many | - | TGTGCCACCAGTGATCCGCAAGAGACCCAGTACTTC | CATSDPQETQYF
TRBJ2-1 | TRBV9 | - | - | TGTGCCAGCAGCGGGGGAACGGGGGCGATTTACAATGAGCAGTTCTTC | CASSGGTGAIYNEQFF
TRBJ2-1 | TRBV29-1 | - | - | TGCAGCGTTGATCGGACAGGGAGGGTGAATGAGCAGTTCTTC | CSVDRTGRVNEQFF
TRBJ2-7 | TRBV12-3/TRBV12-4 | few | TRBD2 | TGTGCCAGCAGTTTCACTGCTAGCGGGCGCTCCTACGAGCAGTACTTC | CASSFTASGRSYEQYF
TRBJ2-7 | TRBV11-2 | many | TRBD1 | TGTGCCAGCAGCTTAGGGACAGGGGGCGGCGAGCAGTACTTC | CASSLGTGGGEQYF
TRBJ2-1 | TRBV7-9 | - | TRBD2 | TGTGCCAGCAGAAACAACGGGGGGACGTCCTACAATGAGCAGTTCTTC | CASRNNGGTSYNEQFF
TRBJ2-4 | TRBV20-1 | - | - | TGCAGTGCTAGAGATCGCGAGGCGGTCCCAGCCAAAAACATTCAGTACTTC | CSARDREAVPAKNIQYF
TRBJ2-3 | TRBV1 | - | - | TGCACCAGCAGCCAGGCACAACCCTTTAGCGGGAGGAACACAGATACGCAGTATTTT | CTSSQAQPFSGRNTDTQYF
TRBJ2-7 | TRBV6-2/TRBV6-3 | - | - | TGTGCCAGCAGTCCCGATCTATCGGGGGAGCAGTACTTC | CASSPDLSGEQYF
TRBJ2-1 | TRBV20-1 | few | TRBD2 | TGCAGTGCTAGAGACCCAGCGGGGGAAGACAATGAGCAGTTCTTC | CSARDPAGEDNEQFF
TRBJ2-3 | TRBV7-6 | - | - | TGTGCCAGCAGCCCGCATCCGGGTGCAGATACGCAGTATTTT | CASSPHPGADTQYF
TRBJ2-4 | TRBV27 | - | - | TGTGCCTGCAGTATGAACTCGGACCCGTGGGCCAAAAACATTCAGTACTTC | CACSMNSDPWAKNIQYF
TRBJ2-7 | TRBV20-1 | - | - | TGCAGTGCCATGGGAGGTAGCGGATACTACGAGCAGTACTTC | CSAMGGSGYYEQYF
TRBJ1-6 | TRBV9 | few | TRBD1 | TGTGCCAGCAGCGTAGGGAGGGGGCTGAATTCACCCCTCCACTTT | CASSVGRGLNSPLHF
TRBJ1-3 | TRBV7-8 | - | - | TGTGCCAGCAGCCCGACCATCGACCGGGGTGGTGGAAACACCATATATTTT | CASSPTIDRGGGNTIYF
TRBJ2-7 | TRBV30 | - | - | TGTGCCTGGACCCCGTTGACCCTCTACGAGCAGTACTTC | CAWTPLTLYEQYF
TRBJ2-7 | TRBV7-2 | - | TRBD1 | TGTGCCAGCAGCCTCCGGGACAGGGTTGACGAGCAGTACTTC | CASSLRDRVDEQYF
TRBJ2-7 | TRBV20-1 | - | - | TGCAGTGCTAGACTTTGGCCTCGCACAAGCCCCTCCTACGAGCAGTACTTC | CSARLWPRTSPSYEQYF
TRBJ2-1 | TRBV9 | once | - | TGTGCCAGCAGCGTAGGAAAAAGGGCCTACAATGAGCAGTTCTTC | CASSVGKRAYNEQFF
TRBJ2-7 | TRBV9 | many | - | TGTGCCAGCAGCGTAGAGGTCGGGAGCTACGAGCAGTACTTC | CASSVEVGSYEQYF
TRBJ2-3 | TRBV20-1 | - | - | TGCAGTGCTAGAATCGGACAAGCCCAGCAGTATTTT | CSARIGQAQQYF
TRBJ1-2 | TRBV12-3/TRBV12-4 | - | - | TGTGCCAGCAGTTTGGTTAGGGCTGGCTACACCTTC | CASSLVRAGYTF
TRBJ1-1 | TRBV2 | - | TRBD1 | TGTGCCAGCAGTGCGGGACAGGGTTTAATGAACACTGAAGCTTTCTTT | CASSAGQGLMNTEAFF
TRBJ2-7 | TRBV19 | - | - | TGTGCCAGTAGTAACCTGACGGGGTTGGTCAACAATGAGCAGTACTTC | CASSNLTGLVNNEQYF
TRBJ2-5 | TRBV4-2 | - | TRBD2 | TGTGCCAGCAGCCAAGGGGCGGGAGGGCAAGAGACCCAGTACTTC | CASSQGAGGQETQYF
TRBJ2-7 | TRBV3-1 | - | TRBD1 | TGTGCCAGCAGCCACGGACAGGGGAGCAACGAGCAGTACTTC | CASSHGQGSNEQYF
TRBJ2-7 | TRBV20-1 | - | - | TGCAGTGCCCCCCTGGGGGAAGACTACGAGCAGTACTTC | CSAPLGEDYEQYF
TRBJ2-4 | TRBV7-9 | few | - | TGTGCCAGCAGCTCATCGGGGTGGGGGAACATTCAGTACTTC | CASSSSGWGNIQYF
TRBJ2-1 | TRBV27 | - | TRBD2 | TGTGCCAGCAGTTTCTTAGCGGGAGGGATAAATGAGCAGTTCTTC | CASSFLAGGINEQFF
TRBJ2-1 | TRBV9 | few | TRBD2 | TGTGCCAGCAGCCTTAGCGGGAGGGCGCATGAGCAGTTCTTC | CASSLSGRAHEQFF
TRBJ2-1 | TRBV5-1 | many | - | TGCGCCAGCAGCTTGGTGGGGCAGAACTACAATGAGCAGTTCTTC | CASSLVGQNYNEQFF
TRBJ2-7 | TRBV28 | - | - | TGTGCCAGCGCGGAAGGGGAAAGCCCCCGCTCCTACGAGCAGTACTTC | CASAEGESPRSYEQYF
TRBJ2-1 | TRBV25-1 | - | TRBD2 | TGTGCCAGCAGTGAATTTAGCGGGAGGATTGACAATGAGCAGTTCTTC | CASSEFSGRIDNEQFF
TRBJ2-1 | TRBV27 | - | - | TGTGCCGGCAGTGCCGTAGGCCTCTACAATGAGCAGTTCTTC | CAGSAVGLYNEQFF
TRBJ2-1 | TRBV7-9 | few | - | TGTGCCAGCAGCCTAGGGAGGCTGGGGCAAAACTACAATGAGCAGTTCTTC | CASSLGRLGQNYNEQFF
TRBJ2-3 | TRBV11-3 | - | TRBD2 | TGTGCCAGCAGCCCTTTGGGAGCGGGAGATTCAGATACGCAGTATTTT | CASSPLGAGDSDTQYF
TRBJ2-5 | TRBV30 | - | - | TGTGCCTGGACTCTTCTGCTAGGGGGAGGTGAGCAGTACTTC | CAWTLLLGGGEQYF
TRBJ1-1 | TRBV2 | - | - | TGTGCCAGCAGTGAAGTGGCAGCCTGGAACACTGAAGCTTTCTTT | CASSEVAAWNTEAFF
TRBJ2-1 | TRBV24-1 | - | - | TGTGCCACCAGTGATCCCCTCCGGGACAGTCGGGAGACCCAGTTCTTC | CATSDPLRDSRETQFF
TRBJ2-1 | TRBV4-2 | - | - | TGTGCCAGCAGCCAAGATCCTCCCGCGGGCGCAAACTCCTACAATGAGCAGTTCTTC | CASSQDPPAGANSYNEQFF
TRBJ2-5 | TRBV29-1 | - | - | TGCAGCGCCACGGCGGGTTCTTTAGACGGGGAGACCCAGTACTTC | CSATAGSLDGETQYF
TRBJ2-7 | TRBV13 | - | TRBD2 | TGTGCCAGCAGCATAAAAACTAGCGGGAGAGGTTCGTTGAGCTCCTACGAGCAGTACTTC | CASSIKTSGRGSLSSYEQYF
TRBJ2-1 | TRBV3-1 | few | TRBD2 | TGTGCCAGCAGCCACACTAGCGGGGCGCGAAATGAGCAGTTCTTC | CASSHTSGARNEQFF
TRBJ2-7 | TRBV5-4 | - | TRBD2 | TGTGCCAGCAGTCTCGGGACTATCATCGGCGAGCAGTACTTC | CASSLGTIIGEQYF
TRBJ1-6 | TRBV28 | - | TRBD1 | TGTGCCAGCAATGGGAATACAGGGGTGAATTCACCCCTCCACTTT | CASNGNTGVNSPLHF